This TCR beta chain was sequenced in a study of identifying expanded T cells in peripheral blood. Overall study findings and caveats: Over two and four weeks, about 16 and 20 clones changed, versus around 1.3 between replicates. Across healthy donors, higher total template counts meant significantly greater approximately two-week count variance.

Assay used: immunoSEQ multiplex PCR; TCRdb lists only in-frame clones, some missing. The data contain over 90,000 clones, approximately 88% of them singletons. With regard to this clone: Its antigen is still unknown.

During the collection period, no donor immune events like infections were recorded. This CDR3 spans 15 amino acids. The germline V gene has CDR1 SGHVS and CDR2 FNYEAQ. The J segment lost 0 bases and the V segment lost 5 bases, leaving 3 bases of the junction unmatched. This chain links TRBV7-6 with TRBJ2-1, with 8 bases identical to TRBD2. This TCR derives from a person aged 18 to 75 in good health. Sequencing input: blood. Here the CDR3 DNA reads TGTGCCAGCAGCCCAGGACTAGCCTCCTACAATGAGCAGTTCTTC. Its protein is CASSPGLASYNEQFF.